This T cell receptor beta chain was identified during a study of CD8 T cells in ankylosing spondylitis (dated by TCRdb to the late 2010s). Broadly, across the study: The study profiled T cell receptor beta repertoires in healthy donors and ankylosing spondylitis patients to find disease-linked TCR variants. The full study cohort comprised around 25 ankylosing spondylitis patients and roughly 100 healthy donors. Peripheral blood was sampled, and synovial fluid was additionally collected from ankylosing spondylitis patients. The study at large found these results: Some motif variants had previously been reported in the synovial fluid and blood of reactive arthritis patients, which suggests shared mechanisms of disease initiation. Blood from ankylosing spondylitis patients appeared to be characterized by a TCR beta motif composed of about 8 highly homologous amino acid variants. Significant enrichment of the disease-linked clones was reported in matched synovial fluid samples from ankylosing spondylitis patients. The disease-linked clones had a CD8+ phenotype and were found at relatively low frequencies in peripheral blood.

Data came from an Illumina HiSeq 2500. Quantitative 5'-RACE with molecular barcodes was the method used to prepare the TCR beta libraries. As for the authors' bioinformatics: A new computational method based on a probabilistic model of VDJ rearrangement was used to identify disease-linked TCR variants. The public reads were reanalyzed by TCRdb: fastp trimming at Q25, MiXCR alignment, in-frame beta chains only. Entries that share a CDR3 protein sequence are merged under the most common genes and DNA. The V and J calls here are based on TCRdb, not the publication. Recorded for this sample are 200,000 or so distinct CDR3 sequences; 10% to 15% of them occurred a single time. Approximately 11% of the sample rests with the top ten. CDR1 DFQATT and CDR2 SNEGSKA are derived from the germline V gene (reference sequence). V loses 0 bases at its end and J loses 0 bases; junction bases beyond the gene matches: 5. The CDR3 numbers 15 residues from cysteine through phenylalanine. The CDR3 DNA has 45 bases and is translated from base 1.

About this clonotype: Which antigen it targets is not known. No much larger clone exists at a distance of one base, and base qualities are not known.

This sequence originates from a female donor with ankylosing spondylitis or in good health (not recorded which). The sample comprised blood, either unsorted or a sorted T cell fraction (not recorded which). The chain was built from TRBV20-1 and TRBJ2-7; TRBD2 aligns with 7 central bases. CDR3 loop: CSARDFSGRSYEQYF. The nucleotide sequence reads TGCAGTGCTAGAGATTTTAGCGGGCGCTCCTACGAGCAGTACTTC.